Listed below are T cell receptor beta chains from one sample, sequenced in a study of T cell repertoires in cytomegalovirus infection. TCRdb passed the reads through MiXCR, listing each CDR3 protein once. The sample yields hundreds of thousands of distinct CDR3 sequences, roughly 30% seen once. No antigens are known for them. The source material was cultured CD8+ T cells from PBMCs, sampled from culture after CMV antigen stimulation. The source is a human donor in good health (CMV status not recorded). Some clones in this sample may be carry-over from other donors' samples. The CDR3 runs from the conserved cysteine through the conserved F or W. For some rows the clone size is stated as once, few or many, or as a class when expanded; others skip it.

cdr3_aa,v_call,cdr3_length,clone_size
CASSTHSGTKGTDTQYF,TRBV9,17,once
CASSPRHPRTVNTGELFF,TRBV7-9,18,-
CASSEGGGRWGTEAFF,TRBV25-1,16,few
CSAVEGYSNQPQHF,TRBV20-1,14,-
CASGFATGGSYNEQFF,TRBV12-5,16,few
CASSARNEQYF,TRBV5-4,11,-
CSSSMVGGEKLFF,TRBV19,13,-
CASSFGVNQPQHF,TRBV6-1,13,many
CASSTRTGGHNEQFF,TRBV9,15,-
CASSQEGRNYEAFF,TRBV4-2,14,-
CSAKDRDRGQVLGQPQHF,TRBV20-1,18,few
CASSEWREPQGNTGELFF,TRBV6-1,18,-
CASSLELSGTESSGNTIYF,TRBV7-6,19,many
CASTQGVGQPQHF,TRBV2,13,-
CASSRQGALNQPQHF,TRBV28,15,-
CASTLRQGANYGYTF,TRBV27,15,-
CASSVSSRRSGANVLTF,TRBV9,17,-
CASSQGFRAQVGYGYTF,TRBV4-1,17,few
CASSATSGTGELFF,TRBV6-5,14,-
CASSQDYGVYYEQYF,TRBV14,15,-
CSARTGAHYGYTF,TRBV20-1,13,-
CASTVLREKNTGELFF,TRBV7-9,16,many
CASSQRTSDTQYF,TRBV4-2,13,-
CASSTGLHLGNSPLHF,TRBV12-3/TRBV12-4,16,-
CASSWSGIDTEAFF,TRBV6-5,14,few
CASSQDTPLLAGAKNIQYF,TRBV4-3,19,few
CASASGSSYEQYF,TRBV27,13,-
CASRKGPVYNEQFF,TRBV27,14,few
CASSSVPDQKGTQYF,TRBV7-9,15,-
CASSPRDNNEQFF,TRBV11-3,13,-
CASSSKPGHPYYNEQFF,TRBV7-2,17,many
CASSPGGGSTGELFF,TRBV7-9,15,few
CAISESNRAVKETQYF,TRBV10-3,16,few
CASSPGLAGINEQFF,TRBV12-3/TRBV12-4,15,many
CASSLDSGIYNEQFF,TRBV6-1,15,-
CASSSKDRSSGNTIYF,TRBV7-6,16,-
CASSYPPGGHSTDTQYF,TRBV6-8,17,-
CASTEAFGSYNEQFF,TRBV6-8,15,-
CASSLDYHEQFF,TRBV5-6,12,few
CASSWTRTGSPQHF,TRBV28,14,few
CASSEDEGFQETQYF,TRBV6-1,15,-
CASSYWGSEDSPLHF,TRBV6-5,15,few
CSASGTETPKTDTQYF,TRBV20-1,16,few
CATSEGRGKRSSTDTQYF,TRBV24-1,18,once
CAISELTRDRASQGSYEQYF,TRBV10-3,20,few
CASSPGSFYGYTF,TRBV6-5,13,few
CASSLLMGGGGTDTQYF,TRBV7-2,17,many
CASSFVRYQETQYF,TRBV27,14,few
CASSTTEFTESTDTQYF,TRBV7-9,17,few
CASFTGGSYEQYF,TRBV6-5,13,few
CASSLLWSGGTNYGYTF,TRBV27,17,-
CASSQDWPGSSYNEQFF,TRBV3-1,17,-
CASSYSAHPREETQYF,TRBV6-5,16,-
CSAQDSLNTEAFF,TRBV20-1,13,few
CASSLIWLPGIHEQFF,TRBV12-3/TRBV12-4,16,few
CASSQGAGGSNEQFF,TRBV14,15,few
CASSLRTSGANTGELFF,TRBV9,17,-
CSVVGEGDQFF,TRBV29-1,11,-
CASSQGLAVGANVLTF,TRBV4-1,16,-
CASSKAGHSNYGYTF,TRBV27,15,many